This TCR beta chain was obtained from a study of memory CD4+ T cells and cytomegalovirus serostatus. General study points: Each of 60 to 80 CMV-associated TCRbeta sequences occurred in one to five individuals. CMV serostatus prediction reached median AUC about 0.96, or 0.93 with US-trained model.

Single viable CD3+CD4+CD8-CD45RO+ cells were sorted as the memory CD4+ T cells. Positive selection with CD4 microbeads enriched total CD4+ T cells. Per the study methods: After removing out-of-frame reads, 2 million to 2.5 million distinct TCRbeta sequences remained. Method: immunoSEQ multiplex PCR; TCRdb's copy keeps in-frame clones and lacks some. That table is the source of V, J and clone size, and D and trimming were worked out from the DNA. This table has about 58,000 clones, roughly 84% appearing once. Turning to this clone: Its cognate antigen is unknown.

Input material: memory CD4+ T cells from blood. The TCR originated in an adult in good health and CMV-seronegative. Some clones in this sample may be carry-over from other donors' samples.

CDR3 bases: TGTGCCAGCACGGGGGCCTTTTATGGCTACACCTTC. Its translation is CASTGAFYGYTF. The chain links TRBV5-4 to TRBJ1-2; tentative D call: TRBD1 (6 bases). The CDR3 runs 12 residues. Germline V gene data show CDR1 as SGHNT and CDR2 as YYREEE (reference sequence). Trimming cost V 6 bases and J 5 bases, with 11 bases left between them.